The 28 T cell receptor beta chains below were found in one sample sequenced in a study of cytomegalovirus exposure and HLA in healthy donors. A multiplex PCR was run with 60 Vbeta primers and 13 Jbeta primers. Produced via immunoSEQ multiplex PCR; TCRdb's table is partial and in-frame only. The data contain around 150,000 clones, 71% of them singletons. Sample: PBMCs. These TCRs come from a woman in her thirties in good health and CMV-seronegative.

This clone was seen just once. The chain couples TRBV2 to TRBJ2-5; D may be TRBD1 (6 bases). The CDR3 loop spans 12 amino acids. CDR1 SNHLY and CDR2 FYNNEI come from the germline V gene. V shed 6 bases and J shed 3 bases, with 8 bases lying between them. In nucleotides, the CDR3 is TGTGCCAGCAGCCGGACAGAAGAGACCCAGTACTTC. Protein: CASSRTEETQYF.

The chain uses TRBV5-6 and TRBJ1-2, with no clear D. CDR1 and CDR2 from the germline V gene are SGHDT and YYEEEE. The CDR3 extends over 14 amino acids. The V and J ends lost 5 bases and 2 bases respectively, with 13 bases between them. The CDR3 nucleotides read TGTGCCAGCAGGCCGCGAGGGAAGAACTATGGCTACACCTTC. Translation: CASRPRGKNYGYTF.

The V and J genes are TRBV30 and TRBJ2-3, with D tentatively TRBD1 (6 bases). The CDR3 loop spans 12 amino acids. Germline V CDR1 and CDR2: GTSNPN, SVGIG (reference sequence). V lost 3 bases to trimming and J lost 3 bases, with 7 bases between them. CDR3 loop: CAWSGTTDTQYF. The CDR3 region has the DNA TGTGCCTGGAGCGGGACAACAGATACGCAGTATTTT.

The V and J genes are TRBV29-1 and TRBJ2-1; 7 bases align to TRBD1. Unmatched junction bases numbered 13, after V lost 8 bases and J lost 3 bases. The CDR3 length is 15 residues. Germline values: CDR1 SQVTM, CDR2 ANQGSEA. This CDR3 is CSTKGARFIYNEQFF. CDR3 nucleotide sequence: TGCAGCACCAAGGGGGCACGATTCATCTACAATGAGCAGTTCTTC.

This clone has only a few counts. CDR3 loop: CSVATLGGQNYEQYF. For the CDR3, the DNA is TGCAGCGTTGCAACTCTCGGGGGACAGAACTACGAGCAGTACTTC. The chain recombines TRBV29-1 with TRBJ2-7, with D possibly matching TRBD1 (7 bases). The V gene's germline CDR1 is SQVTM and CDR2 ANQGSEA. V lost 4 bases and J lost 3, with 19 bases in between. This CDR3 is 15 amino acids long.

The rearrangement links TRBV6-6 to TRBJ2-7; perhaps TRBD2 as D (6 bases). This CDR3 spans 14 amino acids. Trimming shortened V by 4 bases and J by 7 bases, and 17 bases separated the two germline ends. Germline CDR1 and CDR2: MNHNY and SVGAGI (reference sequence). The CDR3 here is CASSSGTEGLEQYF. For the CDR3, the DNA is TGTGCCAGCAGTTCCGGGACGGAGGGCTTGGAGCAGTACTTC.

This CDR3 reads CASGRGQGGSDTQYF. CDR3 nucleotides: TGTGCTAGTGGTAGGGGACAGGGTGGGTCAGATACGCAGTATTTT. J is TRBJ2-3 and V is TRBV12-5; 9 bases are a match to TRBD1. The CDR3 runs to 15 residues. J was trimmed by 4 bases and V by 5 bases; bases with no gene match: 7. The germline gives CDR1 LGHNT, CDR2 FRNRAP. Full variable domain (outside the CDR3, taken from reference TRBV12-5 and TRBJ2-3): DARVTQTPRHKVTEMGQEVTMRCQPILGHNTVFWYRQTMMQGLELLAYFRNRAPLDDSGMPKDRFSAEMPDATLATLKIQPSEPRDSAVYFCASGRGQGGSDTQYFGPGTRLTVL.

This clone was found a few times. The J gene is TRBJ2-3, the V gene TRBV7-6; weak D call: TRBD2 (5 bases). The V end lost 5 bases, the J end lost 7 bases, and 10 bases lay between the germline ends. The CDR3 runs to 12 residues. The germline CDR1 and CDR2 sequences are SGHVS and FNYEAQ. This CDR3 is CASSILANTQYF. CDR3 nucleotide sequence: TGTGCCAGCAGCATCCTAGCTAATACGCAGTATTTT.

The chain carries TRBV2 and TRBJ1-4, with 7 bases fitting TRBD1. Germline trimming cut 5 bases from V and 0 bases from J; bases unmatched to any gene: 9. The germline CDR1 and CDR2 sequences are SNHLY and FYNNEI. The CDR3 is 17 amino acids. The CDR3 DNA reads TGTGCCAGCAGTACACCGGGACAGTACGCAACTAATGAAAAACTGTTTTTT. Translation: CASSTPGQYATNEKLFF.

The chain links TRBV28 to TRBJ2-7, with 9 bases that match TRBD2. Germline V gene sequence: CDR1 MDHEN, CDR2 SYDVKM. V trimming: 4 bases; J trimming: 6 bases; junction bases outside the gene matches: 13. The CDR3 consists of 16 residues. The CDR3 DNA reads TGTGCCAGCAGTTCCTCTGCCGGGACTAGCAATCTCGAGCAGTACTTC. Translating gives CASSSSAGTSNLEQYF.

The chain couples TRBV9 to TRBJ2-2, with no clear D. The germline V gene encodes CDR1 SGDLS and CDR2 YYNGEE. The CDR3 is 15 residues long. Trimming cost V 0 bases and J 0 bases, with 6 bases left between them. This CDR3 reads CASSVDTPNTGELFF. In DNA form, the CDR3 reads TGTGCCAGCAGCGTAGACACACCGAACACCGGGGAGCTGTTTTTT.

The gene calls are TRBV5-8 and TRBJ1-1, with a possible D match to TRBD1 (6 bases). The ends were cut back, 0 bases at V and 10 bases at J, with 13 bases in the middle. Germline V gene data show CDR1 as SGHTS and CDR2 as YDEGEE. The CDR3 is 13 amino acids. The CDR3 coding sequence is TGTGCCAGCAGCTTGGCAGACAGGTTCAGAGCTTTCTTT. It specifies CASSLADRFRAFF.

In this sample, this clone turned up a few times. The chain recombines TRBV2 with TRBJ1-2; 8 bases map to TRBD1. This CDR3 comprises 12 residues. V dropped 6 bases and J dropped 3; count of bases not matched to a gene: 0. Germline V gene lookup returns CDR1 SNHLY and CDR2 FYNNEI. In DNA form, the CDR3 reads TGTGCCAGCAGGGACAGGGACTATGGCTACACCTTC. Protein product: CASRDRDYGYTF.

The rearrangement uses TRBV4-1 and TRBJ1-5; a weak D match, TRBD1 (5 bases). In germline, CDR1 is MGHRA, CDR2 YSYEKL. V lost 2 bases and J lost 4, with 12 bases in between. The CDR3 contains 15 residues. The DNA of the CDR3 is TGCGCCAGCAGCCAAACGAGTGGGACTAATCAGCCCCAGCATTTT. Amino acids: CASSQTSGTNQPQHF.

This clone was detected a few times. The chain has TRBV7-2 and TRBJ1-1; 8 bases agree with TRBD1. CDR3 length: 14 amino acids. Trimming at V came to 6 bases and at J to 5 bases, leaving 8 bases not matched to a gene. CDR1 and CDR2 from the germline V gene are SGHTA and FQGNSA. The CDR3: CASSNRQGATEAFF. CDR3 DNA: TGTGCCAGCAGTAACCGGCAGGGGGCAACTGAAGCTTTCTTT.

The rearrangement uses TRBV4-2 and TRBJ2-5, with a weak D call TRBD2 (5 bases). The V end was cut by 1 base, the J end by 1 base, with 13 bases between. CDR1 is LGHNA, CDR2 YNFKEQ, per germline. The CDR3 has 16 amino acids. In DNA, the CDR3 is TGTGCCAGCAGCCAAGTCAGCGGTCTCACCCAAGAGACCCAGTACTTC. Its protein product is CASSQVSGLTQETQYF.

The V call is TRBV4-2, the J call TRBJ1-6, with unresolved D. This CDR3 contains 14 residues. The V end was cut by 0 bases, the J end by 8 bases, with 8 bases between. Looked up from germline, CDR1 is LGHNA and CDR2 is YNFKEQ. The CDR3 DNA is TGTGCCAGCAGCCAAGAAAGATTAGATTCACCCCTCCACTTT. As protein: CASSQERLDSPLHF.

The chain carries TRBV5-1 and TRBJ2-7, with 7 bases aligning to TRBD1. The CDR3 spans 18 residues. Germline V gene data show CDR1 as SGHRS and CDR2 as YFSETQ. Trimming removed 0 bases from V and 3 bases from J; junction bases left unmatched: 15. The CDR3 DNA reads as TGCGCCAGCAGCTTGGGGACACTACAGGGGAGTAAGGACTACGAGCAGTACTTC. Protein: CASSLGTLQGSKDYEQYF.

This chain links TRBV4-2 with TRBJ2-3; 10 bases agree with TRBD2. CDR1 and CDR2 from the germline V gene are LGHNA and YNFKEQ. The length of the CDR3 is 17 residues. Trimming at V came to 2 bases and at J to 2 bases, leaving 7 bases not matched to a gene. DNA of the CDR3: TGTGCCAGCAGCCAAAACGGACTAGCGGAAAACACAGATACGCAGTATTTT. As protein: CASSQNGLAENTDTQYF.

The chain has TRBV18 and TRBJ2-2; a weak D match, TRBD1 (5 bases). Trimming cost V 2 bases and J 2 bases, with 9 bases left between them. The CDR3 is made up of 15 amino acids. CDR1 and CDR2 from the germline V gene are KGHSH and LQKENI. The DNA for the CDR3 is TGTGCCAGCTCACCAGGACAAGATAACACCGGGGAGCTGTTTTTT. It yields the protein CASSPGQDNTGELFF.

In its sample, this clone was seen once. CDR3 DNA sequence: TGTGCCAGCAGTTTAACCCGACAGGCGAACTATGGCTACACCTTC. This gives the protein CASSLTRQANYGYTF. The J gene is TRBJ1-2, the V gene TRBV27; a weak D match, TRBD1 (6 bases). The germline CDR1 and CDR2 sequences are MNHEY and SMNVEV (reference sequence). The CDR3 runs 15 residues. V was pared by 2 bases and J by 2 bases, with 12 bases between.

The chain is built from TRBV7-2 and TRBJ2-1; 10 bases map to TRBD1. The V gene end was trimmed by 7 bases and the J gene end by 3 bases; junction bases not matched to a gene: 3. There are 14 residues in the CDR3. Looked up from germline, CDR1 is SGHTA and CDR2 is FQGNSA. This CDR3 reads CASNGQGDYNEQFF. CDR3 DNA: TGTGCCAGCAATGGACAGGGGGACTACAATGAGCAGTTCTTC.

Worth noting for this clone: The sample holds other DNA sequences that translate to the same CDR3. The V call is TRBV5-1, the J call TRBJ2-7; D not resolved. The germline gives CDR1 SGHRS, CDR2 YFSETQ. V lost 0 bases and J lost 3, with 10 bases in between. CDR3 length: 14 amino acids. CDR3 sequence: CASSLGDSSYEQYF. CDR3 coding DNA: TGCGCCAGCAGCTTGGGAGACTCTAGCTACGAGCAGTACTTC.

This clone was found a few times. The rearrangement links TRBV29-1 to TRBJ1-4; D might be TRBD1 (6 bases). The length of the CDR3 is 15 residues. The germline V and J ends were trimmed by 6 bases and 3 bases, with 17 bases remaining between them. The germline V gene has CDR1 SQVTM and CDR2 ANQGSEA. The CDR3 nucleotides are TGCAGCGTCCAGAGTATACAGGGTTCTAATGAAAAACTGTTTTTT. Protein: CSVQSIQGSNEKLFF.

This clone was detected only a few times. The V call is TRBV2, the J call TRBJ2-7, with 9 bases fitting TRBD2. V was pared by 6 bases and J by 4 bases, with 13 bases of the junction left unmatched. The CDR3 contains 16 residues. The germline V gene encodes CDR1 SNHLY and CDR2 FYNNEI. The CDR3 nucleotides read TGTGCCAGCAGGGAGTGGAATAGCGGGAGAACTTACGAGCAGTACTTC. This sequence encodes CASREWNSGRTYEQYF.

This clone was counted only a few times. The chain combines TRBV2 with TRBJ2-2; 14 bases align to TRBD2. The CDR3 sequence is 18 residues long. With 7 bases clipped from V and 7 bases from J, the junction kept 14 bases outside the gene matches. The germline gives CDR1 SNHLY, CDR2 FYNNEI. The CDR3: CASIGTRGTSGRIGELFF. The CDR3 DNA sequence: TGTGCCAGCATCGGGACCCGTGGGACTAGCGGGAGAATCGGGGAGCTGTTTTTT.

The V gene is TRBV2, the J gene TRBJ2-2, with 8 bases fitting TRBD2. Trimming took 5 bases from V and 4 from J; bases not matched to a gene: 6. CDR1 and CDR2 (germline): SNHLY, FYNNEI. The CDR3 length is 15 residues. The CDR3: CASSILAALTGELFF. The CDR3 DNA is TGTGCCAGCAGTATACTAGCGGCTCTCACCGGGGAGCTGTTTTTT.

The rearrangement uses TRBV7-3 and TRBJ2-1, with D hard to call. The CDR3 has 15 amino acids. V was pared by 3 bases and J by 0 bases, with 9 bases between. Germline V CDR1 and CDR2: SGHTA, FQGTGA. CDR3 bases: TGTGCCAGCAGCTTCGCCCTGAGCTCCTACAATGAGCAGTTCTTC. Translation: CASSFALSSYNEQFF.